The TCR beta chain under discussion was sequenced for a study of blood T cell repertoires in COVID-19. Study information: Donors in the United States, Italy and Spain gave samples during acute or convalescent COVID-19. T cells, B-cell-depleted T cells, or PBMCs provided the cDNA or gDNA that served as material.

The CDR3 runs to 15 residues. The V and J ends lost 4 bases and 2 bases, in that order; junction bases with no gene match: 4. Germline lookup yields CDR1 SGDLS and CDR2 YYNGEE. Per the study methods: How many nucleated cells were present was estimated from reference gene primer amplification. Sequencing used immunoSEQ multiplex PCR; TCRdb keeps in-frame clones, though not all of them. The DNA was the basis for D and trimming; V, J and clone size are from that table. This sample yields about 330,000 clones, of which roughly 88% are seen a single time; 3.5% to 4% belongs to the top ten. This chain connects TRBV9 to TRBJ2-7; 12 bases agree with TRBD2. Sequenced input: peripheral blood. This TCR was sampled from a woman in her forties or fifties with active or convalescent COVID-19. The CDR3 here is CASSPRLAGAYEQYF. Here the CDR3 DNA reads TGTGCCAGCAGCCCCCGACTAGCGGGGGCCTACGAGCAGTACTTC.